This T cell receptor (beta chain) was recovered during a study of regulatory T cells in long-lasting Graves disease (dated by TCRdb to about 2021). Regarding the complete study: Newly diagnosed Graves' disease patients had taken antithyroid drugs for less than 3 months. Patients with persistent Graves' disease were compared with patients with newly diagnosed Graves' disease using TCR sequencing and RNA sequencing of peripheral blood. The study was conducted in China and was registered as a clinical trial. TCR sequencing covered around 13 persistent and around 20 newly diagnosed Graves' disease patients, 33 samples in total. The research as a whole found: The study examined only peripheral blood because the primary lesion, thyroid tissue, could not be accessed. Patients with persistent disease shared more public clonotypes (fewer than 3,000) than newly diagnosed patients did (more than 900). Lower TCR Shannon entropy and fewer highly expanded clones were observed in persistent Graves' disease patients than in newly diagnosed patients, which suggested clonal expansion. The authors noted that the small sample size was a limitation that may lower accuracy. Sequencing and analysis were limited to the TCR beta chain. Persistent disease showed preferential use of TRBV28, TRBJ1-2 and TRBJ2-5, whereas newly diagnosed disease favored TRBV20-1 and TRBJ2-1.

About this clonotype itself: Its antigen remains undetermined. No base qualities exist here, and no much larger clone lies one base off it.

The germline V gene (reference sequence) specifies DFQATT as CDR1 and SNEGSKA as CDR2. Spanning cysteine to phenylalanine, the CDR3 consists of 15 amino acids. Only the CDR3 DNA is retained, 45 bases long and in frame from the first base. V loses 1 base, J loses 0 bases, and the germline ends lie 10 bases apart. Explained via the paper, the time point label denotes: newly diagnosed GD, antithyroid drugs for less than 3 months. For both TCR sequencing and RNA sequencing, RNA was extracted from PBMCs using TRIzol. Graves' disease was diagnosed according to American Thyroid Association guidelines. The patients came from an endocrinology department in Xi'an, China. From each patient, about 9.7 milliliters of peripheral blood was collected into an EDTA anticoagulant tube. Ficoll Paque Plus density gradient separation was used to isolate PBMCs, and no additional T cell sorting was done. RNA quality was checked with an Agilent 2100 Bioanalyzer and agarose gel, and concentration with a NanoDrop 2000.

Library method: multiplex PCR. Data came from an Illumina HiSeq 4000. CDR3 regions were amplified by Arm-PCR with iRepertoire HTBI primers to construct TCR beta libraries. PCR products were gel purified before sequencing. The original pipeline was this. Gene usage analysis of CDR3 amino acid clonotypes used the 60 to 80 TRBV and 14 to 15 TRBJ segments found across samples. COPE and FqMerger were used to merge the filtered high-quality paired reads into contigs. BLAST was used to align contigs to IMGT TRBV, TRBD and TRBJ reference genes, with CDR3 defined following IMGT. Any clonotype with a frequency above 0.1% was counted as a highly expanded clone. Shannon entropy served as the measure of repertoire diversity, while the Gini coefficient captured V-J evenness. Clonotypes shared by more than one individual were considered public. The public sequencing data were trimmed at Q25 with fastp and processed into clonotypes with MiXCR by TCRdb, which kept only in-frame beta chains. Each CDR3 protein appears once, grouped with its most common genes and DNA. V and J calls and clone size were set by TCRdb, not the authors. Here the sample has roughly 420,000 distinct CDR3 sequences; 16% occur a single time. The ten largest clones represent about 23% of the sample.

This sample also belongs to another study, concerning T cells in Graves' hyperthyroidism and ophthalmopathy. The second study reports: Stable Graves' hyperthyroidism was defined as no progression to ophthalmopathy during 18 months of follow-up. The hyperthyroidism patients were between 18 and 65 years old and newly diagnosed, with a disease duration of less than 2 months. Patients with uncontrolled infections, other autoimmune diseases, pregnancy or lactation were excluded. Clinical symptoms, serum thyroxine and TRAb, thyroid ultrasound, and orbital computed tomography formed the basis for the diagnoses. For the first round of RT-PCR on the TCR CDR3, the HTBI primer set was used together with the Qiagen OneStep RT-PCR kit. Most expanded thyroid clonotypes (frequency above 0.001) were also found in blood, which suggests that blood repertoires may mirror thyroid immune responses. Ophthalmopathy was separated from stable hyperthyroidism by a 13 V-J signature model, with approximately 85% sensitivity and about 81% specificity obtained in cross-validation and 80%/75% obtained in testing. In validation, the model predicted progression to ophthalmopathy a median of about 6 months before onset, with over 55% sensitivity and 72.22% specificity. To identify distinguishing TCR V-J signatures, a discovery cohort of about a hundred patients was used, comprising 43 with Graves' ophthalmopathy and approximately 57 with stable Graves' hyperthyroidism. Whether ophthalmopathy could be predicted prospectively was tested in an independent validation cohort made up of 18 to 20 hyperthyroidism patients plus 17 patients who later progressed to ophthalmopathy. The roughly 100 discovery patients were randomly divided into training and test sets at a 7:3 ratio. In addition, the study compared T-cell repertoires in thyroid tissue and in blood from five to seven Graves' hyperthyroidism patients. After sampling, hyperthyroidism patients received methimazole starting at 30 mg daily, and ophthalmopathy patients received high-dose intravenous methylprednisolone. A second multiplex PCR round built the libraries, followed by size selection and purification. The libraries were sequenced on an Illumina HiSeq2000 using paired-end 100 bp reads. SOAPnuke was used to process the raw data, with reads discarded if the reads contained adapters or uncalled bases, had a mean Phred below 15, or lacked an exact constant-primer or identifier match. COPE v1.2.5 was used to merge the high-quality paired reads, and each unique nucleotide sequence was defined as a clonotype. MiTCR v1.1 was used to align clonotypes to the IMGT TRBV, TRBD and TRBJ reference segments. The analysis was restricted to V-J combinations with a frequency above 0.0001, which together covered 99.2% of the repertoires. A TCS score was defined as the ratio between F50 (clonal expansion) and ExV (chaos), using BLOSUM62-based TCRdist between CDR3 peptides within each V-J. Welch's t-statistics and random forest reduced fewer than 600 V-J features to 13, which were used in a naive Bayes classifier (R e1071). Sample size was not statistically predetermined, and investigators were not blinded to group allocation. The paper describes TCR Vbeta CDR3 sequencing of roughly 130 peripheral blood samples, made up of about 40 ophthalmopathy patients, around 78 hyperthyroidism patients and 17 progressor patients.

Here the chain combines TRBV20-1 and TRBJ2-1; confidence is insufficient to name the D gene. This material consisted of peripheral blood mononuclear cells (PBMCs), taken at new diagnosis, from a patient treated with antithyroid drugs. The source of this sequence is a woman aged 18-29 years with Graves disease. Donor details come from another sample of the same person, matched by shared clones. DNA sequence: TGCAGTGCTAGAGCAGCACCTAGCTCCTACAATGAGCAGTTCTTC. Its amino acids are CSARAAPSSYNEQFF.